This T cell receptor (beta chain) was sequenced for a study of shared clonotypes between healthy human individuals. The CDR3 has 19 amino acids. The germline CDR1 and CDR2 sequences are SGHTS and YDEGEE. V trimming: 4 bases; J trimming: 5 bases; junction bases outside the gene matches: 17. The protocol was immunoSEQ multiplex PCR, while the TCRdb copy is restricted to in-frame clones and leaves out a portion. The data show hundreds of thousands of clones, around 79% seen once. This chain joins TRBV5-8 and TRBJ2-5, with 13 bases fitting TRBD2. The receptor was isolated from a woman between 40 and 55 years old in good health. Some clones in this sample may be carry-over from other donors' samples. Sequenced material: PBMCs. The CDR3 DNA reads as TGTGCCAGCAGCCAAGGGACAGCTTGGACTAGCGGGAGTGGTGAGACCCAGTACTTC. Protein: CASSQGTAWTSGSGETQYF. The variable domain in full, completed from reference TRBV5-8 and TRBJ2-5, reads EAGVTQSPTHLIKTRGQQATLRCSPISGHTSVYWYQQALGLGLQFLLWYDEGEERNRGNFPPRFSGRQFPNYSSELNVNALELEDSALYLCASSQGTAWTSGSGETQYFGPGTRLLVL.